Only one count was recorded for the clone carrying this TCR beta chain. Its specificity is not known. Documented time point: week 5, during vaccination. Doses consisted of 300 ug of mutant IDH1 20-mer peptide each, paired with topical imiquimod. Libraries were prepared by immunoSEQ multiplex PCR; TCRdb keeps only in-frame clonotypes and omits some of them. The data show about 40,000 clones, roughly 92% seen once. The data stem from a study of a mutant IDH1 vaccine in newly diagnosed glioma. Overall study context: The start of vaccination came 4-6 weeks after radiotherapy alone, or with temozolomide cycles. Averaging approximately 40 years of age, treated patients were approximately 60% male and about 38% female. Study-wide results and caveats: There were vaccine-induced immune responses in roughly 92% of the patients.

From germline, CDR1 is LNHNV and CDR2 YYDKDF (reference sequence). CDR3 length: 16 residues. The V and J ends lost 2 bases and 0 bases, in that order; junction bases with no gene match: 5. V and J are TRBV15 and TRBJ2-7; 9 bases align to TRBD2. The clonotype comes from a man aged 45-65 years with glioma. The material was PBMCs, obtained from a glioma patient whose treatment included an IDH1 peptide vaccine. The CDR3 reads CATSRRRLAASYEQYF. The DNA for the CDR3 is TGTGCCACCAGCAGACGGAGACTAGCGGCCTCCTACGAGCAGTACTTC.